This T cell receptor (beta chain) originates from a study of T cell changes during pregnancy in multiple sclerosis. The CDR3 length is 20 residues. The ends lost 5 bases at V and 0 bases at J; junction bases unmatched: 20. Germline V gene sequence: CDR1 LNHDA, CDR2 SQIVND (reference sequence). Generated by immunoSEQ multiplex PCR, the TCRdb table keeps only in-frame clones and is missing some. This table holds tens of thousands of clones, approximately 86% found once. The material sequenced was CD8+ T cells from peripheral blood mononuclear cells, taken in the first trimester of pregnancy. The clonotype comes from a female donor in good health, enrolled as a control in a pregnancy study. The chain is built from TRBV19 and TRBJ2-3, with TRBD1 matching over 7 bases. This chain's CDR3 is CASSPRQGVLFLSSTDTQYF. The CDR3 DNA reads TGTGCCAGTAGTCCCAGACAGGGAGTCCTTTTTCTATCAAGCACAGATACGCAGTATTTT.